This T cell receptor beta chain was sequenced for a study of early stage breast cancer tumors. Overall study: Invasive lobular carcinomas made up about 30% of the 12 ER+/PR+/HER2- tumors. Average read coverage per sample was approximately 9.1-fold.

General study results and limits: Compared with adjacent normal breast tissue, tumors showed roughly 2.5-fold greater T cell density and higher clonality. Comparing each tissue with blood distinguished tumor from normal in 14 of 16 patients.

Worth noting for this clone: Its antigen is not known.

Assay used: immunoSEQ multiplex PCR; TCRdb lists only in-frame clones, some missing. The table has some 29,000 clones, about four fifths seen once. CDR3 size: 14 residues. Trimming took off 1 base at V and 3 bases at J, with 4 bases between the two ends. CDR1 and CDR2 from the germline V gene are SGHTA and FQGNSA. The source of this sequence is a person in their fifties with breast cancer. Sequencing was done on a sample of blood. V gene TRBV7-2 combines with J gene TRBJ2-6, with no clear D. CDR3 sequence reads: CASSLGGGANVLTF. The CDR3 nucleotides read TGTGCCAGCAGCTTAGGTGGTGGGGCCAACGTCCTGACTTTC. The whole variable domain, filled in from reference TRBV7-2 and TRBJ2-6, reads GAGVSQSPSNKVTEKGKDVELRCDPISGHTALYWYRQSLGQGLEFLIYFQGNSAPDKSGLPSDRFSAERTGGSVSTLTIQRTQQEDSAVYLCASSLGGGANVLTFGAGSRLTVL.